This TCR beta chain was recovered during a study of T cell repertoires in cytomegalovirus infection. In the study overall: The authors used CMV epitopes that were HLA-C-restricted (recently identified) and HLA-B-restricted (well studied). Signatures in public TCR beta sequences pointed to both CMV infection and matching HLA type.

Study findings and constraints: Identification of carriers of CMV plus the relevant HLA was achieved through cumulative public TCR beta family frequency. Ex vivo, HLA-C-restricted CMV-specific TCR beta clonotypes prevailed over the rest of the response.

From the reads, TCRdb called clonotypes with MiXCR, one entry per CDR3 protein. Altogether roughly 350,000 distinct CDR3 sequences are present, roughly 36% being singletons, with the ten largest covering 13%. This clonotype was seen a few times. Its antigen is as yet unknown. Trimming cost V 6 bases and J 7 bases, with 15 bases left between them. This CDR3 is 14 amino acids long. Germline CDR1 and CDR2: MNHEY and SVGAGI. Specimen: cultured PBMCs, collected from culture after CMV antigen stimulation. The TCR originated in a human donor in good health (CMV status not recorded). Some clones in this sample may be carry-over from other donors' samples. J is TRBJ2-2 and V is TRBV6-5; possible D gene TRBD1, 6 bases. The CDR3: CASRPGQSIGELFF. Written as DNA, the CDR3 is TGTGCCAGCAGGCCCGGACAGTCCATCGGGGAGCTGTTTTTT.